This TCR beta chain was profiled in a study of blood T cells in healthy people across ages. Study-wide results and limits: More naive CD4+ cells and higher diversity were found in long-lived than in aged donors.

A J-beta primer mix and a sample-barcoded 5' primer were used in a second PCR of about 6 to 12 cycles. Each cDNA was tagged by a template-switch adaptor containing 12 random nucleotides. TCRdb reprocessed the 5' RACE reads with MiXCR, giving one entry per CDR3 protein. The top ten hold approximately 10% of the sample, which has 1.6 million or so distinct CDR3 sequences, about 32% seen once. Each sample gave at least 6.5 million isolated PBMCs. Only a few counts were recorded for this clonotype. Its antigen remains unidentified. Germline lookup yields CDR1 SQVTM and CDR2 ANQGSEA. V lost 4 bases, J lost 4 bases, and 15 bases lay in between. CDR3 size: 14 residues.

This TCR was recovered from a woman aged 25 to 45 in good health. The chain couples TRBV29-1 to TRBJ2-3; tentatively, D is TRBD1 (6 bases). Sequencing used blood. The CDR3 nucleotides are TGCAGCGTTGGTGGGGGCAGGGTGGCAGATACGCAGTATTTT. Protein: CSVGGGRVADTQYF.